These T cell receptor beta chains were read from a single sample in a study of blood T cell repertoires in COVID-19. Profiling relied on immunoSEQ multiplex PCR, and the TCRdb table lists in-frame clones only, not all of them. The table lists about 140,000 clones, over 70% of them singletons. Sample: peripheral blood. The receptors were gathered from a woman aged 50 to 60 with acute or convalescent COVID-19. Both conserved end residues are trimmed from each CDR3.

v_gene	j_gene	CDR3aa
TRBV19	TRBJ1-5	ASRRTGSGNQPQH
TRBV6-1	TRBJ1-1	ASSESGPRSKAF
TRBV30	TRBJ1-4	AWSQGARLGKLF
TRBV5-1	TRBJ1-2	ASSLSGLYGYT
TRBV3-1/TRBV3-2	TRBJ2-3	ASSQEGWTGRRDTQY
TRBV9	TRBJ1-6	ASSVAREGNSPLH
TRBV10-3	TRBJ1-2	AISALTGSYGYT
TRBV10-1	TRBJ2-2	ASGQTGELF
TRBV3-1/TRBV3-2	TRBJ2-3	ASSLIPGTPFTDTQY
TRBV9	TRBJ2-3	ASSAPGTPDDTQY
TRBV11-1	TRBJ2-7	ASSKGQALEQY
TRBV6-5	TRBJ2-7	ATEDPDIRFGKN
TRBV6-6	TRBJ1-5	ASRRDRISNQPQH